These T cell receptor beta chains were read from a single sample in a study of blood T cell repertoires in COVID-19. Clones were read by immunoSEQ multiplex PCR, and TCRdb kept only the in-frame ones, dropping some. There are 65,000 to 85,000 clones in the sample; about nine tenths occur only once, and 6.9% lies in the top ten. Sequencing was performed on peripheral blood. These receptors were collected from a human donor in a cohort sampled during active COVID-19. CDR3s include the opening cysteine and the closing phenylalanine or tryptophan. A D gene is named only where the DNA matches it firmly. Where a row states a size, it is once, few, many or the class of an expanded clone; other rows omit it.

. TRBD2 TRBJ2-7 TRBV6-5 TGTGCCAGCAGTTACTCCCGACTAGCGGGGGCCTACGAGCAGTACTTC CASSYSRLAGAYEQYF
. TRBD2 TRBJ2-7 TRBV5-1 TGCGCCAGCAGCTTGGCGGCTAGCGGGGGCTACGAGCAGTACTTC CASSLAASGGYEQYF
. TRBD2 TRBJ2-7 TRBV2 TGTGCCAGCACCCAAAGCGGGGTCTACGAGCAGTACTTC CASTQSGVYEQYF
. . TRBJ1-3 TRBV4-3 TGCGCCAGCAGTCCTGGGGGGGGGAATGGAAACACCATATATTTT CASSPGGGNGNTIYF
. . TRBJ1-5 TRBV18 TGTGCCAGCTCACCACCCAGCGGTGACCAGCCCCAGCATTTT CASSPPSGDQPQHF
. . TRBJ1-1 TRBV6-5 TGTGCCAGCAGTTACGACTTGGGTTTGCCTGAAGCTTTCTTT CASSYDLGLPEAFF
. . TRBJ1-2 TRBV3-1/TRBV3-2 TGTGCCAGCAGCCCATTCGCAGGATCCTACACCTTC CASSPFAGSYTF
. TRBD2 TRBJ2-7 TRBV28 TGTGCCAGCAGGATAGGGACTAGCGGTGCTACGAGCTCCTACGAGCAGTACTTC CASRIGTSGATSSYEQYF
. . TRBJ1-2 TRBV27 TGTGCCAGCAGTCCATACAGGTGGGCTAACTATGGCTACACCTTC CASSPYRWANYGYTF
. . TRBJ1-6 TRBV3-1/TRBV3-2 TGTGCCAGCAGCCTGGCGGAGGGTAATTCACCCCTCCACTTT CASSLAEGNSPLHF
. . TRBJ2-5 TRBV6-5 TGTGCCAGCAGTTACTCTTCCGGAGGGCAAGAGACCCAGTACTTC CASSYSSGGQETQYF
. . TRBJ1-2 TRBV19 TGTGCCAGTAACAACCCTATGGCAGGACAGTGGAGGTATGGCTACACCTTC CASNNPMAGQWRYGYTF
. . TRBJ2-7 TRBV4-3 TGCGCCAGCAGCCAAGAGAGGGTGATCTCCTACGAGCAGTACTTC CASSQERVISYEQYF
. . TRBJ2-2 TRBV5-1 TGCGCCAGCAGCTGGGCCTCCGAGGGTCCCGGGGAGCTGTTTTTT CASSWASEGPGELFF
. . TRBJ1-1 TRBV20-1 TGCAGTGCTTCCCTCAGGAATGAAGCTTTCTTT CSASLRNEAFF
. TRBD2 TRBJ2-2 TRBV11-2 TGTGCCAGCAGCCGGGGGGGCCGGGACACCGGGGAGCTGTTTTTT CASSRGGRDTGELFF
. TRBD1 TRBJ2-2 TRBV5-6 TGTGCCAGCAGCCCCCGGACAGGGAGCACCGGGGAGCTGTTTTTT CASSPRTGSTGELFF
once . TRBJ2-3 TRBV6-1 TGTGCCAGCAGTGAAAGGGGATTCGGCACAGATACGCAGTATTTT CASSERGFGTDTQYF
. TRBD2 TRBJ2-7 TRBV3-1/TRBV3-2 TGTGCCAGCAGCCAAGCGGTAACGGGGGGTACCTACGAGCAGTACTTC CASSQAVTGGTYEQYF
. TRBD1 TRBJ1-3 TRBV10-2 TGCGCCAGCAGTGCCTCACAGGGGGCGGCTGGAAACACCATATATTTT CASSASQGAAGNTIYF
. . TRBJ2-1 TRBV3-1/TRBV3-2 TGTGCCAGCAGTCATCCCAGGGGCCCCTACAATGAGCAGTTCTTC CASSHPRGPYNEQFF
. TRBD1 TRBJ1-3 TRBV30 TGTGCCTGGAGTATAACTTCAGGGGGCGCGATATATTTT CAWSITSGGAIYF
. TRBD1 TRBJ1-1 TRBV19 TGTGCCAGTAGTATATTAGGACAGGGGAACACTGAAGCTTTCTTT CASSILGQGNTEAFF
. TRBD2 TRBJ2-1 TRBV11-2 TGTGCCAGCAGCTTCGGTGCTAGCGGGTCTTCCTACAATGAGCAGTTCTTC CASSFGASGSSYNEQFF
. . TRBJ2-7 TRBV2 TGTGCCAGCAGTGTAGAGGGCGAGCAGTACTTC CASSVEGEQYF
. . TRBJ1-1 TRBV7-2 TGTGCCAGCAGCTTAGGACAGACGAACACTGAAGCTTTCTTT CASSLGQTNTEAFF
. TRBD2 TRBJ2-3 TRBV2 TGTGCCAGCAGTGCTAGCGGAAGCGTCATAGATACGCAGTATTTT CASSASGSVIDTQYF
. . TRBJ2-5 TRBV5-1 TGCGCCAGCAGCTTATTTCCAGGGATGGAGACCCAGTACTTC CASSLFPGMETQYF
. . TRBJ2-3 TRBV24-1 TGTGCCACCAGTGATTTGGCCAGGGCAGATACGCAGTATTTT CATSDLARADTQYF
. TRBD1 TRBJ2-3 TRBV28 TGTGCCAGCAGATGGACAGGGGGCGCGGCAGATACGCAGTATTTT CASRWTGGAADTQYF
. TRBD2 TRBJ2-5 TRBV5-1 TGCGCCAGCAGCTCGACTAGCGGGGATGAAGAGACCCAGTACTTC CASSSTSGDEETQYF
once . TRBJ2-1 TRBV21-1 TGTGCCAGCACCATGGGGCCTCGGAGTACCCACAATGAGCAGTTCTTC CASTMGPRSTHNEQFF
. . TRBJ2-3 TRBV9 TGTGCCAGCAGCGTAAGAGGCCTTAGCACAGATACGCAGTATTTT CASSVRGLSTDTQYF
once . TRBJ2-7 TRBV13 TGTGCCAGCAGCCCCCTCTCCGGGGGCGAGCAGTACTTC CASSPLSGGEQYF
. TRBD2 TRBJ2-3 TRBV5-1 TGCGCCAGCAGCTTGGTGGCTAGCGGGATGGGAGATACGCAGTATTTT CASSLVASGMGDTQYF
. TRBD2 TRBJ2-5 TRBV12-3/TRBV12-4 TGTGCCAGCAGTCCCCCGGGGGGAGAGACCCAGTACTTC CASSPPGGETQYF
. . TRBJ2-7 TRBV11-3 TGTGCCAGCAGCTTCGCAGGGGCTAGCGAGCAGTACTTC CASSFAGASEQYF
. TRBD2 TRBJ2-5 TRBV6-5 TGTGCCAGCAGTCTTGGACTAGCGGAGACCCAGTACTTC CASSLGLAETQYF
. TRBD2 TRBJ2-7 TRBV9 TGTGCCAGCAGCGTAGGAGGGCTAGCGGGAACCTACGAGCAGTACTTC CASSVGGLAGTYEQYF
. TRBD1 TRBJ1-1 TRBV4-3 TGCGCCAGCAGCCAAGGACAGGGCGCCATGAACACTGAAGCTTTCTTT CASSQGQGAMNTEAFF
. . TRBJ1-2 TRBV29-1 TGCAGCGTTGGAGCGACCTTTAAATCCTATGGCTACACCTTC CSVGATFKSYGYTF
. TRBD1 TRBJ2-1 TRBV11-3 TGTGCCAGCAGCTTAGGACAGGGTGCCCAGGAGAAGCAGTTCTTC CASSLGQGAQEKQFF
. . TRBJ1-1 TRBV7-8 TGTGCCAGCAGTTTTTCGGGGGAGAACACTGAAGCTTTCTTT CASSFSGENTEAFF
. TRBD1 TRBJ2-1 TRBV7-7 TGTGCTAGCAGCTTAGAGAAGACAGGGATTAAGTTCTTC CASSLEKTGIKFF
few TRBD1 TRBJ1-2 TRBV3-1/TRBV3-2 TGTGCCAGCAGCCTGGGACAGGGGGCTTACTATGGCTACACCTTC CASSLGQGAYYGYTF
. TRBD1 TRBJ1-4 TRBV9 TGTGCCAGCAGCGCGCTACCGGGACAGGCGAATGAAAAACTGTTTTTT CASSALPGQANEKLFF
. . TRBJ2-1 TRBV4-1 TGCGCCAGCAGCCAAGACGACAAGACCTACAATGAGCAGTTCTTC CASSQDDKTYNEQFF